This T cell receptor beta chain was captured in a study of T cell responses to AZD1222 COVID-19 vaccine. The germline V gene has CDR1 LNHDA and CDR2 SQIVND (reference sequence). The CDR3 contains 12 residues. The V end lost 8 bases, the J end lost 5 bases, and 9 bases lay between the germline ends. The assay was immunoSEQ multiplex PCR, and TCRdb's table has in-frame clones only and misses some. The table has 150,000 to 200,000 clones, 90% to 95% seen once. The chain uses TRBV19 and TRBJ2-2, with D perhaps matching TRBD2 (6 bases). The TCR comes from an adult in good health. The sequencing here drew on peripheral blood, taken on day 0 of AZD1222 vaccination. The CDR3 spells CASGGLTGELFF. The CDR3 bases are TGTGCCAGTGGGGGACTGACCGGGGAGCTGTTTTTT.